The sequence of this TCR beta chain was determined in a study of cytomegalovirus exposure and HLA in healthy donors. Study outcomes and limitations: TRBV6-2, TRBV6-3 and other indistinguishable V segments were excluded.

Researchers ran the PCR with 60 Vbeta and 13 Jbeta primers. TCRdb's table, derived via immunoSEQ multiplex PCR, lists solely in-frame clones and lacks some. The sample lists fewer than 200,000 clones, about 85% occurring once. This CDR3 comprises 13 residues. Germline CDR1 MNHNS, CDR2 SASEGT. Trimming took 10 bases from V and 5 from J; bases not matched to a gene: 8. Notes on this clone: Its matching antigen is unknown.

The chain joins TRBV6-1 to TRBJ2-3; 8 nucleotides line up with TRBD1. This clonotype originated in a man under 40 in good health and CMV-seropositive. Input material: PBMCs. CDR3 loop: CAITGQVIDTQYF. The CDR3 DNA sequence: TGTGCCATCACGGGACAGGTTATAGATACGCAGTATTTT.